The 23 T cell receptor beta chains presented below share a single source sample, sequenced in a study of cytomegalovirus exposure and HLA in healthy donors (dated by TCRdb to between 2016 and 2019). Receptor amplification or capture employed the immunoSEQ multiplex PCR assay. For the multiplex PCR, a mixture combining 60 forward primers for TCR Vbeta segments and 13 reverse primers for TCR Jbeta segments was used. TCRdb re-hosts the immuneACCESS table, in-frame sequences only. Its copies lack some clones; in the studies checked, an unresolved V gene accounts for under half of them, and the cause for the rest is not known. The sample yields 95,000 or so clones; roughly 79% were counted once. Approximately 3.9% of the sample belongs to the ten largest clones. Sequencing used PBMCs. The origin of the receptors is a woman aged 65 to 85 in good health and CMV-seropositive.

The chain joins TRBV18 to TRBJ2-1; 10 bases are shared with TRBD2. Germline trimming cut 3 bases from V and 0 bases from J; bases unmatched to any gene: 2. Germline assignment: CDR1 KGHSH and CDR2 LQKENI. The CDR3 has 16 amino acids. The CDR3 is CASSPPSGSSYNEQFF. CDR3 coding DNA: TGTGCCAGCTCACCTCCTAGCGGGAGCTCCTACAATGAGCAGTTCTTC.

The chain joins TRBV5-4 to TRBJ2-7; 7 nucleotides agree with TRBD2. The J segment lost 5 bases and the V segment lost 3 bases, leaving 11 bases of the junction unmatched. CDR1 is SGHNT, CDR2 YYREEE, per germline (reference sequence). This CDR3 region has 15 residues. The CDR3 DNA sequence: TGTGCCAGCAGCTGGGGGGGGGATCGCACGGACGAGCAGTACTTC. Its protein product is CASSWGGDRTDEQYF.

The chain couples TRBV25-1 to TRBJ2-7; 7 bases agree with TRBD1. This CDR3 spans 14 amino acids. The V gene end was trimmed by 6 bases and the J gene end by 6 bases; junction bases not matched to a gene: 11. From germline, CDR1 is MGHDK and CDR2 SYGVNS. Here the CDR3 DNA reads TGTGCCAGCAGCGAAGGGACAGCGATAGGCGAGCAGTACTTC. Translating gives CASSEGTAIGEQYF.

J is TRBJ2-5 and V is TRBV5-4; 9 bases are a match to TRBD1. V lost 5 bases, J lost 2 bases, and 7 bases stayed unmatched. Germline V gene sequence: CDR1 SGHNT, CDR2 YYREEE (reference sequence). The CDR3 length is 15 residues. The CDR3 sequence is CASSFGQGTQETQYF. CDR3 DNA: TGTGCCAGCAGTTTCGGACAGGGGACACAAGAGACCCAGTACTTC.

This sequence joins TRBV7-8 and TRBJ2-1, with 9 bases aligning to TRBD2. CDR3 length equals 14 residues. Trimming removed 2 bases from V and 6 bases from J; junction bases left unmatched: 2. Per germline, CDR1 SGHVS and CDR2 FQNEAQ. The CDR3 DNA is TGTGCCAGCAGCTTACGGCGGGAGGGCAATGAGCAGTTCTTC. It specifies CASSLRREGNEQFF.

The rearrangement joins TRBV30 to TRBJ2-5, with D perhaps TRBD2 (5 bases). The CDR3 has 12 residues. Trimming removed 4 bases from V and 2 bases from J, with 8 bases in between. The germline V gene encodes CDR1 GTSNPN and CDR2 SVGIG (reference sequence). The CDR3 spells CAWNGMQETQYF. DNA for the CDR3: TGTGCCTGGAACGGGATGCAAGAGACCCAGTACTTC.

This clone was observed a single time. The chain's CDR3 is CASSPDRGLPGEQFF. The CDR3 DNA is TGCGCCAGCAGCCCGGACAGGGGGCTCCCGGGTGAGCAGTTCTTC. V gene TRBV5-1 combines with J gene TRBJ2-1; 11 nucleotides agree with TRBD1. This CDR3 has 15 residues. Germline values: CDR1 SGHRS, CDR2 YFSETQ. V gave up 4 bases and J gave up 9 bases; unmatched junction bases: 9.

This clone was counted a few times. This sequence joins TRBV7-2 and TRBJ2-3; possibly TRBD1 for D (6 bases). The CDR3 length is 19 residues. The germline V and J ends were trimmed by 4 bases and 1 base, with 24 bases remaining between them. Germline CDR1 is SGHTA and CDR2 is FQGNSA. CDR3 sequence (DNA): TGTGCCAGCAGCTCTAGGAGGCTCCGGACAGCTTTGGGCACAGATACGCAGTATTTT. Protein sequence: CASSSRRLRTALGTDTQYF.

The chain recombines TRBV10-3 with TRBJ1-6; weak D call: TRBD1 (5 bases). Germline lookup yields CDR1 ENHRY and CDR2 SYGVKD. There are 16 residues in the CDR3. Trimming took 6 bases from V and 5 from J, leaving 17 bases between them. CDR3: CAISPFKGADNSPLHF. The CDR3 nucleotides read TGTGCCATCAGCCCATTTAAAGGGGCCGATAATTCACCCCTCCACTTT.

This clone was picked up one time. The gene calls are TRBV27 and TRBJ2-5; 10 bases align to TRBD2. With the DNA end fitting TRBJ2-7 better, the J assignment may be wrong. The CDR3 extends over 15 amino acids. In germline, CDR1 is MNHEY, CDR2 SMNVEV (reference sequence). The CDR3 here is CASSYSSGRTYEQYF. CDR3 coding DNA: TGTGCCAGCAGCTACTCTAGCGGGAGAACCTACGAGCAGTACTTC.

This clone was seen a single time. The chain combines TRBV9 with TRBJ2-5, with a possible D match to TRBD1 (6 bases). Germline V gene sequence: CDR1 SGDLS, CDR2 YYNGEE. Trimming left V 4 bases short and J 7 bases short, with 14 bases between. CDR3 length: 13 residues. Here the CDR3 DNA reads TGTGCCAGCAGCCCAGGGGACCGGGGGACCCAGTACTTC. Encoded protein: CASSPGDRGTQYF.

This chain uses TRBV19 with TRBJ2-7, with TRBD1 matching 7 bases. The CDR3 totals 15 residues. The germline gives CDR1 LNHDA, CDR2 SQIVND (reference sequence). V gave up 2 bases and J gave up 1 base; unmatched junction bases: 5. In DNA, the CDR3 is TGTGCCAGTAGTATAACCGGGACAGCTTCCTACGAGCAGTACTTC. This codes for CASSITGTASYEQYF.

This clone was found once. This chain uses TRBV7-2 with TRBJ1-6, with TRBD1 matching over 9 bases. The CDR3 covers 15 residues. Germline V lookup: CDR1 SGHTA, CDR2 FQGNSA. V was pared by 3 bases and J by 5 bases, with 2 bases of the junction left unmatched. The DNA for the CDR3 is TGTGCCAGCAGCTTGGGGGACAGGGATAATTCACCCCTCCACTTT. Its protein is CASSLGDRDNSPLHF.

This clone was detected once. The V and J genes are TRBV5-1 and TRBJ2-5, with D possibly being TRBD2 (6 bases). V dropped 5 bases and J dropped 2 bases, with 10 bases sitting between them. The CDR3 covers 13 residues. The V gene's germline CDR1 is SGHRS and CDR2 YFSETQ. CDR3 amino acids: CASRPGTQETQYF. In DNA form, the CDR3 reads TGCGCCAGCAGGCCCGGGACTCAAGAGACCCAGTACTTC.

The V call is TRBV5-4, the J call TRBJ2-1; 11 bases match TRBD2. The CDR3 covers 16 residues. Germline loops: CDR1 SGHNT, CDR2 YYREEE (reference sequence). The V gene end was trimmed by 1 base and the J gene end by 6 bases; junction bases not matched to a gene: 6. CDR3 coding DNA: TGTGCCAGCAGCTTGTCCTCCGGACTAGCGGGCAATGAGCAGTTCTTC. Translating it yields CASSLSSGLAGNEQFF.

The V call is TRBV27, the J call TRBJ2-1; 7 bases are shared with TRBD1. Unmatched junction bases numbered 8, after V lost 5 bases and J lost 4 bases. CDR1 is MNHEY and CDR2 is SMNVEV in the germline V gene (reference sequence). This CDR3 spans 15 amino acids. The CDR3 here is CASSQDRDPYNEQFF. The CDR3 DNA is TGTGCCAGCAGTCAAGACAGGGACCCTTACAATGAGCAGTTCTTC.

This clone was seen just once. The CDR3 region is CASTRFLADTQYF. The CDR3 DNA reads TGTGCCAGCACCCGATTTTTAGCAGATACGCAGTATTTT. This chain connects TRBV7-2 to TRBJ2-3; D gene unclear. From germline, CDR1 is SGHTA and CDR2 FQGNSA. The V gene lost 7 bases and the J gene lost 4 bases, with 12 bases spanning the gap. CDR3 length equals 13 residues.

The CDR3, as DNA: TGTGCCAGCTCCCTGACAGGCGAGAGCTCCTACGAGCAGTACTTC. It is translated as CASSLTGESSYEQYF. The V gene is TRBV18, the J gene TRBJ2-7, with D perhaps matching TRBD1 (6 bases). The CDR3 loop spans 15 amino acids. CDR1 and CDR2 (germline): KGHSH, LQKENI. V lost 6 bases and J lost 0, with 15 bases in between. Filled out from reference TRBV18 and TRBJ2-7, the complete variable domain reads NAGVMQNPRHLVRRRGQEARLRCSPMKGHSHVYWYRQLPEEGLKFMVYLQKENIIDESGMPKERFSAEFPKEGPSILRIQQVVRGDSAAYFCASSLTGESSYEQYFGPGTRLTVT.

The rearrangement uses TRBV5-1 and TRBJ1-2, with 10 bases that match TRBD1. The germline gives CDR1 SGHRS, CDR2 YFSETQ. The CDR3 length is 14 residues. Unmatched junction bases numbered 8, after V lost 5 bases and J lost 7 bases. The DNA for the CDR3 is TGCGCCAGCAGAACCGACAGGGGGCTGGTTGGCTACACCTTC. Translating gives CASRTDRGLVGYTF.

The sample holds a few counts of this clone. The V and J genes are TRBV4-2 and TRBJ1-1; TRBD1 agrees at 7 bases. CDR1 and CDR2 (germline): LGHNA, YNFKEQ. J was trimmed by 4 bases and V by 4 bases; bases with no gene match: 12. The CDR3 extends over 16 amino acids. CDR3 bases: TGTGCCAGCAGCCCTCGGACAGGCCCCTGGGGCACTGAAGCTTTCTTT. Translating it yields CASSPRTGPWGTEAFF.

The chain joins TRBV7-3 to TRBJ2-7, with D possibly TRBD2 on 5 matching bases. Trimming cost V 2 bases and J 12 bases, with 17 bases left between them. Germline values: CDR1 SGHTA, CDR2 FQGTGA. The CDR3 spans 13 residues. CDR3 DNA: TGTGCCAGCAGCTTAGGGGAGTTGGGAGATCCGTACTTC. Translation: CASSLGELGDPYF.

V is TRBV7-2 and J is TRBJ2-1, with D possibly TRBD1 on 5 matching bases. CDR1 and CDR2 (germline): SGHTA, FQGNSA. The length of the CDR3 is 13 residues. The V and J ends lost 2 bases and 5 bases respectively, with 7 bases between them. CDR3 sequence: CASSLFRDNEQFF. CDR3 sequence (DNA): TGTGCCAGCAGCTTATTCAGGGACAATGAGCAGTTCTTC.

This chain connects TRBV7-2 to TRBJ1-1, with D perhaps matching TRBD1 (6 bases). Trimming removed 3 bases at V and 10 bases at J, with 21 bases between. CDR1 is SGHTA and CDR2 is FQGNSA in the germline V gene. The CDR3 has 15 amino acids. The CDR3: CASSFIGYREGGAFF. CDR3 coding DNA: TGTGCCAGCAGCTTTATTGGTTACAGGGAAGGTGGAGCTTTCTTT.